What follows are 7 T cell receptor beta chains derived from one specimen sequenced in a study of T and B cells in COVID-19 patients. TRB rearrangements were amplified by multiplex PCR with BIOMED2 TRB-A/B primers. TCRdb reanalysed the multiplex PCR reads using MiXCR and keeps one entry per CDR3 protein. The data show around 5,000 distinct CDR3 sequences, 27% seen once. Each TRB amplification used roughly 240-550 ng of genomic DNA from blood. Sequenced: blood. These receptors were collected from a human donor with active COVID-19.

This clonotype was found a few times. V gene TRBV7-6 combines with J gene TRBJ2-7; TRBD1 or TRBD2 may be the D gene (5 bases each). The V end was cut by 0 bases, the J end by 7 bases, with 13 bases between. The CDR3 runs 14 residues. CDR1 and CDR2 (germline): SGHVS, FNYEAQ. CDR3 nucleotides: TGTGCCAGCAGCTTAGCGCGAGAGGGGTATGAGCAGTACTTC. It is translated as CASSLAREGYEQYF.

This clonotype is medium-sized. The chain joins TRBV19 to TRBJ2-5; 11 nucleotides match TRBD2. CDR3 size: 17 residues. After removal of 0 bases from V and 5 bases from J, the junction contained 8 bases not matched to a gene. Germline V gene lookup returns CDR1 LNHDA and CDR2 SQIVND (reference sequence). The CDR3 loop reads CASSIDRASGRLETQYF. In DNA, the CDR3 is TGTGCCAGTAGTATAGATAGGGCTAGCGGGAGGTTGGAGACCCAGTACTTC.

V is TRBV24-1 and J is TRBJ1-4, with TRBD1 identical over 9 bases. CDR1 and CDR2 (germline): KGHDR, SFDVKD. This CDR3 is built from 15 residues. V lost 5 bases and J lost 9; bases outside the gene matches: 9. The CDR3 spells CATSARTGASKKLFF. The CDR3 nucleotides read TGTGCCACCAGTGCCAGGACAGGGGCCTCAAAAAAACTGTTTTTT.

J is TRBJ2-2 and V is TRBV4-2; D call uncertain. V dropped 4 bases and J dropped 0 bases, with 9 bases sitting between them. The CDR3 is 15 residues long. Germline V gives CDR1 LGHNA, CDR2 YNFKEQ. CDR3 sequence (DNA): TGTGCCAGCAGCCTAGGCAGTTCGAACACCGGGGAGCTGTTTTTT. Its translation is CASSLGSSNTGELFF.

This clonotype has only a few counts. The V gene is TRBV18, the J gene TRBJ1-1, with D perhaps matching TRBD1 (5 bases). From germline, CDR1 is KGHSH and CDR2 LQKENI. The germline V and J ends were trimmed by 3 bases and 1 base, with 9 bases remaining between them. This CDR3 comprises 14 residues. CDR3 sequence: CASSPPGANTEAFF. The CDR3 DNA reads TGTGCCAGCTCACCTCCTGGGGCGAACACTGAAGCTTTCTTT.

By share, this clonotype ranks as medium-sized. This rearrangement joins TRBV5-6 to TRBJ2-3; tentatively, D is TRBD2 (7 bases). There are 15 residues in the CDR3. V dropped 6 bases and J dropped 8 bases, with 22 bases sitting between them. The germline CDR1 and CDR2 sequences are SGHDT and YYEEEE. This CDR3 is CASTSPYGGGGTQYF. Written as DNA, the CDR3 is TGTGCCAGCACCTCGCCGTACGGGGGCGGGGGTACGCAGTATTTT.

Within the sample, this clonotype is medium-sized. This chain uses TRBV5-6 with TRBJ2-2; D possibly matches TRBD1 or TRBD2 (5 bases each). Trimming left V 4 bases short and J 4 bases short, with 11 bases between. This CDR3 region has 14 residues. Germline values: CDR1 SGHDT, CDR2 YYEEEE. Here the CDR3 reads CASSEQGPTGELFF. CDR3 nucleotides: TGTGCCAGCAGCGAGCAGGGACCCACCGGGGAGCTGTTTTTT.